This entry is about one TCR beta chain. The antigen remains undetermined. The data originate from a study of T cell clones after liver transplantation. Study-level background: Liver transplant recipients had immunosuppression withdrawal attempted within 2 years. Study-wide points: A larger donor-reactive than third-party decline suggested partial antigen-specific deletion.

This CDR3 is built from 14 residues. V was pared by 9 bases and J by 4 bases, with 17 bases between. Assay: immunoSEQ multiplex PCR; the TCRdb copy retains only in-frame clones and omits some. The repertoire holds tens of thousands of clones, with less than 85% as singletons. The chain couples TRBV5-3 to TRBJ2-4; D possibly matches TRBD1 or TRBD2 (6 bases each). TRBV5-3 counts as an open reading frame of uncertain function. This sample comprised CD4+ T cells from blood, obtained at the 22-month timepoint. This TCR derives from a human patient who received a liver transplant. The T cells may partly be graft donor cells. The CDR3 protein is CATLRGDRKNIQYF. The DNA for the CDR3 is TGTGCCACCCTGAGGGGGGATCGTAAAAACATTCAGTACTTC.